Sequencing of this T cell receptor (beta chain) was carried out in a study of vaccination effects on CD4 cells after COVID-19 (dated by TCRdb to 2021 to 2024). In terms of the full investigation: The ViraFEST assay stimulated PBMC with viral peptide pools and then used TCR sequencing to identify antigen-specific CD4+ T cell clonotypes by expansion. The study compared SARS-CoV-2 spike-specific CD4+ TCR repertoires before and after mRNA vaccination in COVID-19 convalescent patients and infection-naive vaccine recipients. Participants received two doses of either the BNT162b2 or the mRNA-1273 mRNA SARS-CoV-2 vaccine. About 2 million PBMC per well were cultured in IMDM with about 5% human AB serum, 10 IU/ml IL-2 and gentamicin, plus 10 ug/ml peptides. Altogether, roughly 10 COVID-19 convalescent patients and a few SARS-CoV-2-naive healthy vaccine recipients made up the full study. The Oncomine TCR Beta short-read assay on an Illumina iSeq 100 was used to sequence cultures from other donors in the study. Here is what the overall study found, with its caveats: In healthy vaccine recipients, vaccine-induced clones were almost all SARS-CoV-2 mono-reactive, with only 1 of 255 cross-reactive with common cold coronaviruses. At late post-vaccination timepoints, both infection-induced and vaccine-induced clones showed marked clonal contraction, consistent with waning T cell responses. The study was limited by a small number of convalescent patients and lacked early post-infection timepoints.

Ends trimmed: V by 6 bases, J by 13 bases; bases unmatched to a gene: 10. There are 13 amino acids in the CDR3, from cysteine to phenylalanine inclusive. CDR3 DNA is the only sequence kept; it has 39 bases, read in frame from the first base. The CDR1 and CDR2 encoded by the germline V gene (reference sequence) are SGHNT and YYREEE. This clone was observed a few times. Its antigen is not yet known. It has no much larger one-base neighbor in the sample; base qualities were not kept. Receptor libraries were prepared by the immunoSEQ multiplex PCR assay. DNA from the CD4+ T cells that had been cultured and isolated underwent TCR beta CDR3 sequencing. The paper's data handling went like this. Non-productive TCR sequences were removed and reads were trimmed to the CDR3 region, keeping CDR3s of at least 7 amino acids. The MANAFEST web app was used to pick out antigen-specific clonotypes by comparing their expansion in peptide wells with that in reference cultures. To be called positive, a clone needed expansion at FDR<0.05 compared with the reference and with all other wells, an odds ratio greater than 5, and a frequency greater than 0.1% in two replicate wells. A clonotype was defined as cross-reactive if the clonotype was significantly expanded both in SARS-CoV-2 spike wells and in at least one common cold coronavirus spike condition. CDR3 similarity was assessed by Levenshtein distance with the stringdist R package, and unrooted trees were built with ape in R 3.6.1. The immuneACCESS repertoire file appears here via TCRdb, limited to in-frame rearrangements. These files lack a portion of the clones; in checked studies, under half of the deficit traces to unresolved V genes, and the cause of the others is not known. V, J and clone size are those of that table, while D and trimming were read from the DNA. The sample table holds roughly 34,000 clones, of which roughly 70% were seen once. The ten most abundant clones make up about 3.8% of the sample.

After roughly 11 days of culture, CD4+ T cells were isolated with the EasySep CD4+ T cell isolation kit. Healthy vaccine recipients had no prior SARS-CoV-2 infection, confirmed by negative nucleocapsid antibodies before and after vaccination. Half of the culture medium was replaced with fresh IL-2-containing medium on days 3 and 7. Each peptide stimulation condition was cultured in triplicate wells unless otherwise noted. Using Ficoll-Paque Plus gradient centrifugation, PBMC were separated from whole blood and then either used fresh or cryopreserved at -140C. Genomic DNA was extracted from cultured CD4+ T cells with the QIAamp micro DNA kit.

Sequenced here: CD4+ T cells from PBMCs cultured without peptide, sampled before COVID-19 vaccination. The V and J segments used are TRBV5-4 and TRBJ2-1; TRBD1 agrees with 10 junctional bases. The receptor was isolated from a human donor who received a COVID-19 vaccine. CDR3 region: CASTPGTGDLQFF. Read as DNA, the sequence is TGTGCCAGCACTCCCGGGACAGGGGACCTCCAGTTCTTC.